The 22 T cell receptor beta chains presented below share a single source sample, sequenced in a study of neurological immune-mediated disorders. TCRdb ran MiXCR on the 5' RACE reads and lists one entry per CDR3 protein. The sample carries 50,000 or so distinct CDR3 sequences, approximately 15% recorded once. What was sequenced was PBMCs. These receptors were collected from a man aged 55 to 69 in good health.

This clonotype has more than one count but fewer than ten. Possible read error: a much larger clone is one base away. The rearrangement uses TRBV7-3 and TRBJ1-1; TRBD1 matches 9 bases. The CDR3 contains 18 residues. Germline CDR1 SGHTA, CDR2 FQGTGA. With 5 bases clipped from V and 3 bases from J, the junction kept 16 bases outside the gene matches. The DNA for the CDR3 is TGTGCCAGCAGCGCTTCCGGGACAGGGAAACCGTGGGACACTGAAGCTTTCTTT. It codes for CASSASGTGKPWDTEAFF.

This clonotype has a count of ten or more. The rearrangement joins TRBV11-2 to TRBJ2-5; no reliable D call. The CDR3 has 12 amino acids. With 2 bases removed from V and 4 bases from J, the gap between germline ends came to 5 bases. CDR1 is SGHAT, CDR2 FQNNGV, per germline. CDR3 sequence: CASSLNRETQYF. CDR3 DNA sequence: TGTGCCAGCAGCTTAAATCGAGAGACCCAGTACTTC.

With respect to this clonotype: A read error may explain this, as a much larger clone is one base away. The chain's CDR3 is CASINKRGRTRELFF. CDR3 nucleotides: TGTGCCAGCATTAACAAGAGGGGGCGTACCCGGGAGCTGTTTTTT. The chain employs TRBV27 and TRBJ2-2; TRBD1 matches 7 bases. CDR1 and CDR2 (germline): MNHEY, SMNVEV (reference sequence). Losses at the gene ends were 7 bases for V and 9 bases for J; bases not matched to a gene: 14. The CDR3 has 15 residues.

This clonotype was seen at least ten times. The CDR3 region is CASSFRDRLEQFF. The CDR3 DNA follows: TGTGCCAGCAGCTTTCGTGACAGGCTCGAGCAGTTCTTC. The V and J genes are TRBV7-2 and TRBJ2-1; the D gene is possibly TRBD1 (6 bases). V lost 3 bases and J 10 bases, leaving 13 bases between the germline ends. Germline values: CDR1 SGHTA, CDR2 FQGNSA. This CDR3 has 13 residues.

This clonotype has ten or more counts. Mismatch with germline at one junction end may stem from a read error. J is TRBJ2-5 and V is TRBV7-9; no firm D call. Germline V CDR1 and CDR2: SEHNR, FQNEAQ (reference sequence). This CDR3 is built from 11 residues. The CDR3 DNA reads as TGTGCCAGCACCCCTTCAGAGGCCCAGTACTTC. As protein: CASTPSEAQYF. Using reference TRBV7-9 and TRBJ2-5 for the parts outside the CDR3, the full variable domain is DTGVSQNPRHKITKRGQNVTFRCDPISEHNRLYWYRQTLGQGPEFLTYFQNEAQLEKSRLLSDRFSAERPKGSFSTLEIQRTEQGDSAMYLCASTPSEAQYFGPGTRLLVL.

At least ten counts were recorded for this clonotype. The V and J genes are TRBV27 and TRBJ2-5; perhaps TRBD1 as D (6 bases). Germline V gene data show CDR1 as MNHEY and CDR2 as SMNVEV (reference sequence). CDR3 length equals 13 residues. Trimming took off 4 bases at V and 4 bases at J, with 10 bases between the two ends. The CDR3: CASSSTGPETQYF. As DNA, the CDR3 is TGTGCCAGCAGTTCAACAGGGCCAGAGACCCAGTACTTC.

This clonotype has at least ten counts. V and J are TRBV20-1 and TRBJ2-3, with 10 bases identical to TRBD2. CDR1 and CDR2 from the germline V gene are DFQATT and SNEGSKA (reference sequence). Losses at the gene ends were 1 base for V and 3 bases for J; bases not matched to a gene: 4. The CDR3 spans 15 residues. CDR3 nucleotide sequence: TGCAGTGCTAGAGTGAGCGGGAGGGAGACAGATACGCAGTATTTT. As protein: CSARVSGRETDTQYF.

This clonotype was seen ten or more times. V gene TRBV29-1 combines with J gene TRBJ2-4; possible D gene TRBD2, 5 bases. The CDR3 covers 14 residues. Germline values: CDR1 SQVTM, CDR2 ANQGSEA. Trimming pared 7 bases from V and 3 bases from J, leaving 16 bases between. CDR3 nucleotide sequence: TGCAGCGGGGGATGGGCAGGAGGCAAAAACATTCAGTACTTC. Its protein product is CSGGWAGGKNIQYF. The variable domain in full, completed from reference TRBV29-1 and TRBJ2-4, reads SAVISQKPSRDICQRGTSLTIQCQVDSQVTMMFWYRQQPGQSLTLIATANQGSEATYESGFVIDKFPISRPNLTFSTLTVSNMSPEDSSIYLCSGGWAGGKNIQYFGAGTRLSVL.

Only a few counts were recorded for this clonotype. V and J are TRBV12-3 or TRBV12-4 and TRBJ2-2; D perhaps matches TRBD2 (7 bases). The CDR3 covers 20 residues. Trimming left V 7 bases short and J 0 bases short, with 27 bases between. The CDR3 bases are TGTGCCAGCACCCCCCGAGGGGGAGGGCCCTATGGGGCGAACACCGGGGAGCTGTTTTTT. This gives the protein CASTPRGGGPYGANTGELFF.

Many counts were recorded for this clonotype. The J gene is TRBJ2-1, the V gene TRBV9; 8 positions agree with TRBD1. The V gene's germline CDR1 is SGDLS and CDR2 YYNGEE. V dropped 3 bases and J dropped 10; count of bases not matched to a gene: 12. The CDR3 totals 15 residues. This CDR3 reads CASSAPGQVLSEQFF. In DNA, the CDR3 is TGTGCCAGCAGCGCTCCGGGACAGGTTCTGTCGGAGCAGTTCTTC.

This clonotype was seen ten or more times. CDR3 residues: CASSEMDGLSGEQYF. The CDR3 nucleotides are TGCGCCAGCAGTGAGATGGATGGCCTATCCGGGGAGCAGTACTTC. V is TRBV10-1 and J is TRBJ2-7, with no clear D. The germline V and J ends were trimmed by 2 bases and 7 bases, with 18 bases remaining between them. The germline CDR1 and CDR2 sequences are WNHNN and SYGVQD (reference sequence). The CDR3 covers 15 residues.

Many counts were recorded for this clonotype. CDR3 in amino acids: CSARGGGTGELFF. DNA for the CDR3: TGCAGTGCTAGAGGAGGGGGCACCGGGGAGCTGTTTTTT. This chain links TRBV20-1 with TRBJ2-2, with D maybe TRBD1 (6 bases). The CDR3 has 13 residues. From germline, CDR1 is DFQATT and CDR2 SNEGSKA (reference sequence). The V end was cut by 1 base, the J end by 4 bases, with 7 bases between.

This clonotype appeared many times. This chain links TRBV9 with TRBJ2-7; 9 nucleotides align to TRBD1. The length of the CDR3 is 18 residues. In germline, CDR1 is SGDLS, CDR2 YYNGEE. V gave up 4 bases and J gave up 3 bases; unmatched junction bases: 17. DNA for the CDR3: TGTGCCAGCAGCCCGGGGACAGGGTCTGGACTAGGTGTCTACGAGCAGTACTTC. This encodes CASSPGTGSGLGVYEQYF.

This clonotype was found a few times. The chain has TRBV5-1 and TRBJ1-6; perhaps TRBD1 as D (5 bases). Germline CDR1 is SGHRS and CDR2 is YFSETQ. The length of the CDR3 is 16 residues. V was shortened by 3 bases and J by 6 bases, with 16 bases between the two germline ends. The DNA for the CDR3 is TGCGCCAGCAGCTGGGATGGGGGGACCAGTAATTCACCCCTCCACTTT. Its protein product is CASSWDGGTSNSPLHF.

V and J are TRBV6-5 and TRBJ2-5, with 7 bases aligning to TRBD1. The germline V gene has CDR1 MNHEY and CDR2 SVGAGI. Unmatched junction bases numbered 10, after V lost 5 bases and J lost 1 base. The CDR3 loop spans 16 amino acids. The CDR3 DNA sequence: TGTGCCAGCAGTACCGTAGGGGGCGTCTCCCAAGAGACCCAGTACTTC. Amino acid sequence: CASSTVGGVSQETQYF.

The sample holds many counts of this clonotype. The chain links TRBV15 to TRBJ1-5, with D possibly TRBD1 on 5 matching bases. The CDR3 totals 14 residues. Trimming stripped 6 bases from V and 4 bases from J, with 13 bases between. The germline V gene encodes CDR1 LNHNV and CDR2 YYDKDF (reference sequence). The CDR3 region has the DNA TGTGCCACCAGTCGAAGGGGTGGGAATCAGCCCCAGCATTTT. Residues: CATSRRGGNQPQHF.

V gene TRBV29-1 combines with J gene TRBJ2-3; D tentatively fits TRBD1 or TRBD2 (5 bases each). V lost 2 bases and J lost 0, with 9 bases in between. Looked up from germline, CDR1 is SQVTM and CDR2 is ANQGSEA. This CDR3 has 14 residues. In DNA, the CDR3 is TGCAGCGTTGAAAGGGGAGCTAGCACAGATACGCAGTATTTT. Translating it yields CSVERGASTDTQYF.

By share, this clonotype ranks as medium-sized. The junction and the germline gene differ at one end; a read error may be behind it. The chain uses TRBV7-7 and TRBJ2-1, with TRBD1 identical over 10 bases. Germline V gene sequence: CDR1 SSHAT, CDR2 FNYEAQ (reference sequence). This CDR3 has 15 residues. The DNA for the CDR3 is TGTGCTAGCAGCTTAGGACAGGGGGCCTACAATGAGCAGTTCTTC. Translated: CASSLGQGAYNEQFF.

This clonotype has a count of ten or more. The chain carries TRBV7-9 and TRBJ2-1; D is unclear. The V gene's germline CDR1 is SEHNR and CDR2 FQNEAQ (reference sequence). The V gene lost 3 bases and the J gene lost 15 bases, with 15 bases spanning the gap. This CDR3 is 12 amino acids long. CDR3: CASSFLSGEAFF. The CDR3 coding sequence is TGTGCCAGCAGCTTCCTCTCTGGAGAGGCGTTCTTC.

The table lists this clonotype with many counts. CDR3 nucleotide sequence: TGTGCCAGCAGCCCACCGACTAGTTACAATGAGCAGTTCTTC. This gives the protein CASSPPTSYNEQFF. The chain links TRBV7-2 to TRBJ2-1, with D possibly matching TRBD2 (6 bases). CDR3 length: 14 residues. Germline lookup yields CDR1 SGHTA and CDR2 FQGNSA. The V gene lost 5 bases and the J gene lost 4 bases, with 12 bases spanning the gap.

This clonotype was seen ten or more times. The chain carries TRBV6-2 or TRBV6-3 and TRBJ2-7, with TRBD1 identical over 8 bases. The CDR3 contains 16 residues. Losses at the gene ends were 0 bases for V and 3 bases for J; bases not matched to a gene: 7. CDR1 and CDR2 from the germline V gene are MNHEY and SVGEGT. CDR3 loop: CASSYSPTGGIYEQYF. The CDR3 region has the DNA TGTGCCAGCAGTTACTCCCCCACAGGGGGTATCTACGAGCAGTACTTC.

This clonotype was recorded many times. The V and J genes are TRBV29-1 and TRBJ2-1; 12 bases are shared with TRBD2. Germline V gene data show CDR1 as SQVTM and CDR2 as ANQGSEA. The CDR3 has 18 residues. V lost 3 bases to trimming and J lost 4 bases; unmatched junction nucleotides: 13. The CDR3 spells CSVEGAGLAGLGYNEQFF. As DNA, the CDR3 is TGCAGCGTTGAGGGGGCGGGACTAGCGGGCCTGGGATACAATGAGCAGTTCTTC.